This T cell receptor beta chain came from a study of blood T cell repertoires in COVID-19. Study processing details: Estimated nucleated cell counts came from reference gene primer amplification. Sequenced by immunoSEQ multiplex PCR; TCRdb stores in-frame clones only, minus some. V and J calls and clone size are as listed in that table; D and trimming were resolved from the DNA. This sample has 200,000 to 300,000 clones, with approximately 80% found just once. The specimen was peripheral blood. The sequence was obtained from a woman in her seventies with acute or convalescent COVID-19.

The CDR3 sequence: CASKRREGNYGYTF. The CDR3 coding sequence is TGTGCCAGCAAGCGAAGGGAGGGCAACTATGGCTACACCTTC. V usage is TRBV6-5 and J usage is TRBJ1-2, with D unclear. CDR1 MNHEY and CDR2 SVGAGI come from the germline V gene. The CDR3 is 14 residues long. The ends were cut back, 7 bases at V and 2 bases at J, with 14 bases in the middle.